The sequence of this T cell receptor beta chain was determined in a study of CD8+ T cells in alopecia areata. Germline V lookup: CDR1 SGHVS, CDR2 FNYEAQ. CDR3 size: 14 residues. The ends were cut back, 1 base at V and 0 bases at J, with 7 bases in the middle. Peripheral blood samples and lesional scalp punch biopsies were obtained from alopecia areata patients. The sorting of PBMCs gave CD4+ and CD8+ T cells. This clone occurred once. Its antigen is unidentified. RNA extraction and reverse transcription yielded cDNA as sequencing template. The assay was immunoSEQ multiplex PCR, and TCRdb's table has in-frame clones only and misses some. The sample holds some 200,000 clones; 50% to 60% are singletons and the top ten take roughly 14%. General study results and limits: Sequence data from scalp samples additionally include resident alphabeta T cells of normal skin.

The chain employs TRBV7-6 and TRBJ2-7; no definite D call. The TCR sequence derives from a human donor with alopecia areata. Source: CD4+ T cells sorted from blood, taken at week 0. The chain's CDR3 is CASSLEAASYEQYF. CDR3 in DNA: TGTGCCAGCAGCTTAGAAGCCGCCTCCTACGAGCAGTACTTC. The whole variable domain, remainder taken from reference TRBV7-6 and TRBJ2-7, is GAGVSQSPRYKVTKRGQDVALRCDPISGHVSLYWYRQALGQGPEFLTYFNYEAQQDKSGLPNDRFSAERPEGSISTLTIQRTEQRDSAMYRCASSLEAASYEQYFGPGTRLTVT.